This TCR beta chain came from a study of cytomegalovirus exposure and HLA in healthy donors. This CDR3 contains 15 residues. Germline V gives CDR1 SGHRS, CDR2 YFSETQ. The V end was cut by 2 bases, the J end by 0 bases, with 9 bases between. Assay used: immunoSEQ multiplex PCR; TCRdb lists only in-frame clones, some missing. The table lists 70,000 or so clones, around 94% of them singletons. The sequence was obtained from a man aged 18 to 30 in good health and CMV-seropositive. This chain joins TRBV5-1 and TRBJ1-3; perhaps TRBD1 as D (6 bases). Sequencing was carried out using PBMCs. The CDR3 protein is CASSLQGSSGNTIYF. As DNA, the CDR3 is TGCGCCAGCAGCTTACAGGGTTCCTCTGGAAACACCATATATTTT.